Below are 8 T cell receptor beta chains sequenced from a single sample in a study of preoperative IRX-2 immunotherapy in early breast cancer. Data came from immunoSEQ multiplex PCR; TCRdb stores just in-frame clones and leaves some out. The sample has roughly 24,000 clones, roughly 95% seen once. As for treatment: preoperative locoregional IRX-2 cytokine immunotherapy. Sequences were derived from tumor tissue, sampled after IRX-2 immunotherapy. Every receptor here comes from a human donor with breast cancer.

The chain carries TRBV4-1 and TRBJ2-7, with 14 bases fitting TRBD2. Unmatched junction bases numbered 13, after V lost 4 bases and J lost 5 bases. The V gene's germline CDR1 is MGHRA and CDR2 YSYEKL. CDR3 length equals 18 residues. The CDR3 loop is CASSRGLAGGKGGNEQYF. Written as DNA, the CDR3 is TGCGCCAGCAGCCGAGGACTAGCGGGAGGTAAGGGGGGGAACGAGCAGTACTTC.

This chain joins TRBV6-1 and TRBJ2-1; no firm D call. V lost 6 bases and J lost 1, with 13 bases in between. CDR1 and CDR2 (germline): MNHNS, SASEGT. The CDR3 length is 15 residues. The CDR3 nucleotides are TGTGCCAGCAGGTATGCAGGAACTTCCTACAATGAGCAGTTCTTC. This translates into CASRYAGTSYNEQFF.

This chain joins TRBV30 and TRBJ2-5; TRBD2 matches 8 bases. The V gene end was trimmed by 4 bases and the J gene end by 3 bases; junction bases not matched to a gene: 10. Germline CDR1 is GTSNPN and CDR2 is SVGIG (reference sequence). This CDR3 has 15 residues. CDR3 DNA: TGTGCCTGGAACCGACCGGGACTAGTAAAAGAGACCCAGTACTTC. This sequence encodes CAWNRPGLVKETQYF.

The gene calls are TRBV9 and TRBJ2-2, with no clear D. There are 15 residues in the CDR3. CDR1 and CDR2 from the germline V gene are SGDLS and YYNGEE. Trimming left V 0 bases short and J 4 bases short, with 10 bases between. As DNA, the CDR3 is TGTGCCAGCAGCGTAGCGGGCCCTAGCACCGGGGAGCTGTTTTTT. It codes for CASSVAGPSTGELFF.

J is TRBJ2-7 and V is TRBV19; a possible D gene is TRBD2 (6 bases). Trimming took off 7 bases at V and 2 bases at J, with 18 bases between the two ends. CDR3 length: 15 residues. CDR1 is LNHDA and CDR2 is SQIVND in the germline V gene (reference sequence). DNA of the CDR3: TGTGCCAGTAAAACCACCGGGAGTGACGCCTACGAGCAGTACTTC. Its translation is CASKTTGSDAYEQYF. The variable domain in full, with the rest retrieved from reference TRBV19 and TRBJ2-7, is DGGITQSPKYLFRKEGQNVTLSCEQNLNHDAMYWYRQDPGQGLRLIYYSQIVNDFQKGDIAEGYSVSREKKESFPLTVTSAQKNPTAFYLCASKTTGSDAYEQYFGPGTRLTVT.

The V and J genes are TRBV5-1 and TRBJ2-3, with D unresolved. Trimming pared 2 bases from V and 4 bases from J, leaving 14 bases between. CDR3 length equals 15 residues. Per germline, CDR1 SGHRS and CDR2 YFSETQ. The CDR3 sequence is CASSFRLTSADTQYF. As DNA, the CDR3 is TGCGCCAGCAGCTTTAGGCTAACTTCGGCAGATACGCAGTATTTT.

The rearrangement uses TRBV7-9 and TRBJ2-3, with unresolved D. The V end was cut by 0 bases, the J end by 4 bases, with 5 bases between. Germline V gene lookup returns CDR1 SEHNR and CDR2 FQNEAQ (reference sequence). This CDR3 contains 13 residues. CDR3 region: CASSLAGPDTQYF. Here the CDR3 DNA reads TGTGCCAGCAGCTTAGCTGGGCCAGATACGCAGTATTTT.

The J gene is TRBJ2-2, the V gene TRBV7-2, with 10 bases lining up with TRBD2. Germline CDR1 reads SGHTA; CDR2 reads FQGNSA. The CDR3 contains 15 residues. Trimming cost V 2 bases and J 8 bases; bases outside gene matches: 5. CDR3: CASSLRASGGGELFF. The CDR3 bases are TGTGCCAGCAGCTTAAGGGCTAGCGGGGGTGGGGAGCTGTTTTTT.